The 14 T cell receptor beta chains reported below all come from one sample, sequenced in a study of T cell responses to AZD1222 COVID-19 vaccine. TCRdb keeps only in-frame clones here, not all; method: immunoSEQ multiplex PCR. Among more than 150,000 clones listed, around 94% were seen once. This specimen consisted of peripheral blood, obtained 28 days after the second AZD1222 dose. The receptors stem from an adult who received the AZD1222 COVID-19 vaccine.

This sequence joins TRBV15 and TRBJ1-1, with D unclear. Germline V CDR1 and CDR2: LNHNV, YYDKDF (reference sequence). The length of the CDR3 is 14 residues. The V and J ends lost 1 base and 4 bases respectively, with 10 bases between them. CDR3 in amino acids: CATSRGSPLTEAFF. The CDR3 DNA sequence: TGTGCCACCAGCAGAGGGTCTCCACTCACTGAAGCTTTCTTT. The variable domain in full, completed from reference TRBV15 and TRBJ1-1, reads DAMVIQNPRYQVTQFGKPVTLSCSQTLNHNVMYWYQQKSSQAPKLLFHYYDKDFNNEADTPDNFQSRRPNTSFCFLDIRSPGLGDTAMYLCATSRGSPLTEAFFGQGTRLTVV.

In this sample, this clone turned up once. This chain uses TRBV6-1 with TRBJ1-5; weak D call: TRBD1 (5 bases). Germline CDR1 reads MNHNS; CDR2 reads SASEGT. The V end was cut by 3 bases, the J end by 4 bases, with 13 bases between. This CDR3 has 15 amino acids. The CDR3 coding sequence is TGTGCCAGCAGTGACGACGGGGGTTATAATCAGCCCCAGCATTTT. It specifies CASSDDGGYNQPQHF.

V is TRBV6-5 and J is TRBJ2-1; 8 bases agree with TRBD2. CDR1 is MNHEY, CDR2 SVGAGI, per germline. This CDR3 contains 12 residues. With 6 bases clipped from V and 9 bases from J, the junction kept 4 bases outside the gene matches. CDR3 protein: CASSPSGSEQFF. The CDR3 nucleotides read TGTGCCAGCAGCCCCAGCGGGAGTGAGCAGTTCTTC.

The genes are TRBV6-1 and TRBJ1-4; the match to TRBD1 covers 9 bases. Germline assignment: CDR1 MNHNS and CDR2 SASEGT. With V trimmed by 3 bases and J by 2 bases, 7 bases remained unmatched. The CDR3 has 17 residues. The CDR3, as DNA: TGTGCCAGCAGTGAGAAGGGACAGGGAGTGACTAATGAAAAACTGTTTTTT. It specifies CASSEKGQGVTNEKLFF.

The V call is TRBV19, the J call TRBJ2-4, with D unclear. The CDR3 is 13 residues long. Germline-derived CDR1 and CDR2 are LNHDA and SQIVND (reference sequence). The V gene lost 7 bases and the J gene lost 4 bases, with 11 bases spanning the gap. DNA of the CDR3: TGTGCCAGTACCGAGTCAACGAAAAACATTCAGTACTTC. It translates to CASTESTKNIQYF.

V and J are TRBV6-5 and TRBJ1-5; 7 bases match TRBD1. Per germline, CDR1 MNHEY and CDR2 SVGAGI. The CDR3 spans 15 residues. Trimming removed 7 bases from V and 0 bases from J; junction bases left unmatched: 6. CDR3 bases: TGTGCCAGCACTGCCGGGACAGATAGCAATCAGCCCCAGCATTTT. Residues: CASTAGTDSNQPQHF.

For the CDR3, the DNA is TGTGCCAGCAGCTTAGGTCTGGGGACAGGGATCGGCGAGCAGTACTTC. It yields the protein CASSLGLGTGIGEQYF. This rearrangement joins TRBV11-2 to TRBJ2-7, with TRBD1 matching 9 bases. Germline V gene lookup returns CDR1 SGHAT and CDR2 FQNNGV. The CDR3 totals 16 residues. V gave up 1 base and J gave up 6 bases; unmatched junction bases: 10.

The CDR3 is CASSQDEDRWNEKLFF. As DNA, the CDR3 is TGTGCCAGCAGCCAAGACGAGGACAGGTGGAATGAAAAACTGTTTTTT. The chain employs TRBV14 and TRBJ1-4; 7 bases align to TRBD1. The germline gives CDR1 SGHDN, CDR2 FVKESK. J gave up 5 bases and V 0 bases, and 6 bases lay outside the gene matches. The CDR3 has 16 amino acids.

V is TRBV5-1 and J is TRBJ1-1, with D unresolved. The CDR3 covers 9 residues. Trimming left V 2 bases short and J 7 bases short, with 0 bases between. Germline V CDR1 and CDR2: SGHRS, YFSETQ. The CDR3, as DNA: TGCGCCAGCAGCTTTGAAGCTTTCTTT. Translation gives CASSFEAFF.

V gene TRBV6-1 combines with J gene TRBJ1-1, with D uncertain. Germline CDR1 MNHNS, CDR2 SASEGT. The CDR3 spans 13 residues. Trimming shortened V by 3 bases and J by 5 bases, and 10 bases separated the two germline ends. The CDR3 DNA follows: TGTGCCAGCAGTGAGCTTTGGAATACTGAAGCTTTCTTT. Encoded protein: CASSELWNTEAFF.

This chain connects TRBV5-1 to TRBJ2-5, with D possibly matching TRBD2 (6 bases). This CDR3 comprises 15 residues. Germline CDR1 reads SGHRS; CDR2 reads YFSETQ. The V end lost 5 bases, the J end lost 5 bases, and 19 bases lay between the germline ends. The CDR3 sequence: CASSFHGARGETQYF. CDR3 in DNA: TGCGCCAGCAGTTTCCACGGGGCCCGGGGGGAGACCCAGTACTTC.

This clone was recorded only once. The genes are TRBV6-6 and TRBJ2-6; 7 positions agree with TRBD2. Looked up from germline, CDR1 is MNHNY and CDR2 is SVGAGI (reference sequence). Trimming removed 11 bases from V and 0 bases from J; junction bases left unmatched: 1. CDR3 length: 13 residues. CDR3 DNA: TGTGCCGGGAGGGCCTCTGGGGCCAACGTCCTGACTTTC. Protein product: CAGRASGANVLTF.

The chain links TRBV19 to TRBJ1-5; 11 bases agree with TRBD1. The CDR3 totals 17 residues. Trimming took 5 bases from V and 7 from J; bases not matched to a gene: 13. Germline CDR1 reads LNHDA; CDR2 reads SQIVND (reference sequence). The chain's CDR3 is CASSASLGTGGRQPQHF. CDR3 nucleotide sequence: TGTGCCAGTAGTGCCTCCCTGGGGACAGGGGGGCGGCAGCCCCAGCATTTT.

This chain links TRBV30 with TRBJ2-1; D unresolved. The CDR3 has 13 amino acids. Germline CDR1 is GTSNPN and CDR2 is SVGIG (reference sequence). Trimming cost V 1 base and J 0 bases, with 4 bases left between them. The CDR3 DNA is TGTGCCTGGAGTGCTAGCTCCTACAATGAGCAGTTCTTC. It specifies CAWSASSYNEQFF.